The entry below gives a single T cell receptor beta chain sequence along with its context. Survey-level TCR beta sequencing used the immunoSEQ assay. The method was immunoSEQ multiplex PCR; TCRdb's version includes in-frame clones alone and lacks a portion of them. This table holds around 50,000 clones, more than 80% found once. The sample consisted of PBMCs. The clonotype originates from a man in his forties with rheumatoid arthritis.

The CDR3: CASSSSGTVNTEAFF. CDR3 DNA sequence: TGCGCCAGCAGCTCGTCCGGGACAGTTAACACTGAAGCTTTCTTT. The chain links TRBV5-1 to TRBJ1-1; 7 nucleotides align to TRBD1. CDR3 size: 15 residues. CDR1 and CDR2 from the germline V gene are SGHRS and YFSETQ. J gave up 2 bases and V 3 bases, and 7 bases lay outside the gene matches.